The TCR beta chain under discussion was sequenced for a study of T cells in women clearing cervical HPV infection. Study-wide results and limits: Cases and controls were distinguished at AUC about 0.79 by richness and V genes.

Produced via immunoSEQ multiplex PCR; TCRdb's table is partial and in-frame only. This sample's table has about 20,000 clones. With respect to this clone: Its antigen is unidentified.

HPV was found by MY09/MY11 PCR and dot-blot genotyping. This TCR was recovered from a woman aged 18-69 years with a cervical HPV16 infection that either progressed to CIN3+ or cleared (not recorded which). The source material was blood buffy coat.

The CDR3 spells CAWSLRGQPNQPQHF. The sequenced CDR3 bases are TGTGCCTGGAGTTTGAGGGGACAGCCCAATCAGCCC. The chain uses TRBV30 and TRBJ1-5; 7 nucleotides agree with TRBD1. Sequencing ends 3 residues short of the CDR3 end; the germline J gene provides the rest. The CDR3 spans 15 residues. Looked up from germline, CDR1 is GTSNPN and CDR2 is SVGIG (reference sequence). With 2 bases clipped from V and 3 bases from J, the junction kept 7 bases outside the gene matches.